These 19 T cell receptor beta chains were all obtained from the same sample, sequenced in a study of Ad26.COV2.S vaccination and SARS-CoV-2 variants. Treatment in this sample: 15 to 20 received Ad26.COV2.S at low or high dose, single or two shots; roughly 5 received placebo; per-sample allocation not given. Sampling was done on day 63 after the first vaccine or placebo injection. Only in-frame clones appear in the TCRdb table, and some are missing; sequencing was by immunoSEQ multiplex PCR. The repertoire holds a few hundred thousand clones, approximately 89% seen once, with around 2% in the top ten. The sequences come from peripheral blood, collected in a trial of Ad26.COV2.S vaccine versus placebo. Receptors were obtained from a person aged 18-60 years who received the Ad26.COV2.S COVID-19 vaccine or a placebo.

J is TRBJ2-7 and V is TRBV7-2; 8 nucleotides line up with TRBD1. Germline trimming cut 4 bases from V and 4 bases from J; bases unmatched to any gene: 6. The CDR3 contains 14 residues. Germline values: CDR1 SGHTA, CDR2 FQGNSA. The CDR3: CASSSRQGSYEQYF. The CDR3 region has the DNA TGTGCCAGCAGCTCAAGACAGGGGTCATACGAGCAGTACTTC. The full variable domain, its missing parts supplied by reference TRBV7-2 and TRBJ2-7, is GAGVSQSPSNKVTEKGKDVELRCDPISGHTALYWYRQSLGQGLEFLIYFQGNSAPDKSGLPSDRFSAERTGGSVSTLTIQRTQQEDSAVYLCASSSRQGSYEQYFGPGTRLTVT.

This chain connects TRBV18 to TRBJ1-1; a weak D match, TRBD1 (6 bases). The CDR3 sequence is 14 residues long. The germline V gene encodes CDR1 KGHSH and CDR2 LQKENI. Trimming left V 4 bases short and J 1 base short, with 10 bases between. DNA of the CDR3: TGTGCCAGCTCACTCTGGACAGAGAACACTGAAGCTTTCTTT. This codes for CASSLWTENTEAFF. The whole variable domain, remainder taken from reference TRBV18 and TRBJ1-1, is NAGVMQNPRHLVRRRGQEARLRCSPMKGHSHVYWYRQLPEEGLKFMVYLQKENIIDESGMPKERFSAEFPKEGPSILRIQQVVRGDSAAYFCASSLWTENTEAFFGQGTRLTVV.

The chain carries TRBV5-1 and TRBJ1-1, with D unresolved. Trimming pared 4 bases from V and 2 bases from J, leaving 9 bases between. Germline CDR1 reads SGHRS; CDR2 reads YFSETQ. This CDR3 contains 13 residues. CDR3 region: CASSRNANTEAFF. DNA for the CDR3: TGCGCCAGCAGCCGGAACGCCAACACTGAAGCTTTCTTT.

The chain is built from TRBV19 and TRBJ2-3, with 9 bases aligning to TRBD1. After removal of 8 bases from V and 5 bases from J, the junction contained 8 bases not matched to a gene. The germline CDR1 and CDR2 sequences are LNHDA and SQIVND (reference sequence). This CDR3 has 14 residues. CDR3 bases: TGTGCCAGTGGCTCCGGGACAGGGCGAGATACGCAGTATTTT. It is translated as CASGSGTGRDTQYF.

The chain links TRBV6-2 or TRBV6-3 to TRBJ1-1; tentatively, D is TRBD1 (6 bases). The germline V gene encodes CDR1 MNHEY and CDR2 SVGEGT. This CDR3 has 17 amino acids. V was pared by 6 bases and J by 0 bases, with 20 bases between. CDR3 amino acids: CASSRRQALPLNTEAFF. CDR3 nucleotides: TGTGCCAGCAGCCGGAGACAGGCCCTACCTCTGAACACTGAAGCTTTCTTT.

V is TRBV6-1 and J is TRBJ2-3; 11 positions agree with TRBD2. Germline CDR1 is MNHNS and CDR2 is SASEGT. The CDR3 covers 19 residues. The V and J ends lost 4 bases and 4 bases, in that order; junction bases with no gene match: 16. DNA for the CDR3: TGTGCCAGCAGTGTGCTGGTCCTAGCGGGAGGCGCCACGCCAGATACGCAGTATTTT. It codes for CASSVLVLAGGATPDTQYF.

The J gene is TRBJ1-5, the V gene TRBV19; 8 bases fit TRBD1. V lost 4 bases, J lost 6 bases, and 8 bases stayed unmatched. CDR3 length: 15 residues. The germline gives CDR1 LNHDA, CDR2 SQIVND (reference sequence). The DNA of the CDR3 is TGTGCCAGTAGTAAGGACAGGGTCGGCGGTCAGCCCCAGCATTTT. It translates to CASSKDRVGGQPQHF.

V is TRBV7-3 and J is TRBJ2-1, with 13 bases lining up with TRBD2. Looked up from germline, CDR1 is SGHTA and CDR2 is FQGTGA. The J segment lost 14 bases and the V segment lost 5 bases, leaving 12 bases of the junction unmatched. The CDR3 runs to 15 residues. As DNA, the CDR3 is TGTGCCAGCAGCCTCGGGACTAGCGGGACCATGGGCAAGTTCTTC. It yields the protein CASSLGTSGTMGKFF.

The rearrangement uses TRBV6-6 and TRBJ2-7, with 7 nucleotides matching TRBD1. CDR1 MNHNY and CDR2 SVGAGI come from the germline V gene (reference sequence). The CDR3 is 13 amino acids. J lost 0 bases, V lost 8 bases, and 4 bases had no gene match. The CDR3 nucleotides are TGTGCCAGCTGCCGGGACAGCTCCTACGAGCAGTACTTC. This sequence encodes CASCRDSSYEQYF.

The chain has TRBV2 and TRBJ1-1, with 9 positions matching TRBD1. CDR1 is SNHLY, CDR2 FYNNEI, per germline. The V gene end was trimmed by 7 bases and the J gene end by 2 bases; junction bases not matched to a gene: 14. This CDR3 comprises 17 residues. The chain's CDR3 is CASTSGRQGVFNTEAFF. Written as DNA, the CDR3 is TGTGCCAGCACTTCCGGTCGACAGGGGGTTTTTAACACTGAAGCTTTCTTT.

The chain has TRBV4-3 and TRBJ1-1; TRBD1 aligns across 8 bases. Looked up from germline, CDR1 is LGHNA and CDR2 is YSLEER. J was trimmed by 6 bases and V by 0 bases; bases with no gene match: 12. The CDR3 extends over 17 amino acids. CDR3 in amino acids: CASSQDTTSRGPAEAFF. The CDR3 DNA sequence: TGCGCCAGCAGCCAAGATACGACTTCCAGGGGGCCGGCTGAAGCTTTCTTT.

DNA of the CDR3: TGTGCCAGCTCACCCCAGGCAGATACGCAGTATTTT. It yields the protein CASSPQADTQYF. The V gene is TRBV18, the J gene TRBJ2-3; D is unclear. CDR3 length: 12 amino acids. Trimming cost V 3 bases and J 4 bases, with 5 bases left between them. Germline CDR1 KGHSH, CDR2 LQKENI.

The gene calls are TRBV19 and TRBJ1-3; D is perhaps TRBD1 (5 bases). The ends were cut back, 6 bases at V and 2 bases at J, with 17 bases in the middle. Germline CDR1 reads LNHDA; CDR2 reads SQIVND (reference sequence). There are 16 residues in the CDR3. The chain's CDR3 is CASSFLVGAAGNTIYF. Written as DNA, the CDR3 is TGTGCCAGTAGCTTCCTCGTCGGGGCAGCTGGAAACACCATATATTTT. The variable domain in full, completed from reference TRBV19 and TRBJ1-3, reads DGGITQSPKYLFRKEGQNVTLSCEQNLNHDAMYWYRQDPGQGLRLIYYSQIVNDFQKGDIAEGYSVSREKKESFPLTVTSAQKNPTAFYLCASSFLVGAAGNTIYFGEGSWLTVV.

As for this clone: This sample includes further DNA sequences coding for the same CDR3. The chain employs TRBV3-1 (or the pseudogene TRBV3-2) and TRBJ1-2; D is unresolved. Germline CDR1 is LGHDT and CDR2 is YNNKEL (reference sequence). Trimming pared 1 base from V and 9 bases from J, leaving 6 bases between. This CDR3 contains 11 residues. CDR3 coding DNA: TGTGCCAGCAGCCAAGGGGGTAGCTACACCTTC. Translation: CASSQGGSYTF.

The genes are TRBV24-1 and TRBJ2-5, with D possibly being TRBD1 (8 bases). The V gene lost 9 bases and the J gene lost 4 bases, with 14 bases spanning the gap. Germline V CDR1 and CDR2: KGHDR, SFDVKD. There are 13 residues in the CDR3. The CDR3 region has the DNA TGTGCCACCTCACAGGGGGGGAGAGAGACCCAGTACTTC. It encodes CATSQGGRETQYF.

CDR3 sequence: CASSEWGDTSIQYF. CDR3 DNA: TGTGCCAGCAGTGAATGGGGAGATACCAGCATTCAGTACTTC. The chain is built from TRBV25-1 and TRBJ2-4; D may be TRBD2 (5 bases). Germline values: CDR1 MGHDK, CDR2 SYGVNS. The CDR3 extends over 14 amino acids. V shed 1 base and J shed 9 bases, with 13 bases lying between them.

V gene TRBV7-8 combines with J gene TRBJ2-3; D remains unclear. This CDR3 is built from 11 residues. Germline CDR1 reads SGHVS; CDR2 reads FQNEAQ. V was clipped by 4 bases and J by 6 bases, with 5 bases between them. The CDR3 DNA sequence: TGTGCCAGCAGCTCAAAGGATACGCAGTATTTT. Amino acids: CASSSKDTQYF. The full variable domain, rest sourced from reference TRBV7-8 and TRBJ2-3, is GAGVSQSPRYKVAKRGQDVALRCDPISGHVSLFWYQQALGQGPEFLTYFQNEAQLDKSGLPSDRFFAERPEGSVSTLKIQRTQQEDSAVYLCASSSKDTQYFGPGTRLTVL.

This chain connects TRBV5-1 to TRBJ2-5; 10 nucleotides match TRBD2. This CDR3 has 15 residues. The V gene's germline CDR1 is SGHRS and CDR2 YFSETQ. V lost 7 bases and J lost 5; bases outside the gene matches: 11. CDR3 residues: CASGRSSGSTETQYF. The CDR3 DNA follows: TGCGCCAGCGGGAGGTCTAGCGGGAGTACGGAGACCCAGTACTTC.

CDR3 sequence: CASERTSGMGNEQFF. DNA for the CDR3: TGTGCCTCCGAAAGGACTAGCGGGATGGGCAATGAGCAGTTCTTC. This rearrangement joins TRBV7-9 to TRBJ2-1, with 12 bases that match TRBD2. The CDR3 is made up of 15 amino acids. With 11 bases clipped from V and 6 bases from J, the junction kept 11 bases outside the gene matches. Germline CDR1 reads SEHNR; CDR2 reads FQNEAQ (reference sequence).